In this sample, the clone carrying this T cell receptor (beta chain) turned up a few times. The antigen is undetermined. These data belong to a study of cytomegalovirus exposure and HLA in healthy donors. General study points: Reportedly, diagnosis of cytomegalovirus status by the classifier showed high specificity and sensitivity. Cytomegalovirus association was listed for 164 TCR beta chains.

Measured with immunoSEQ multiplex PCR; TCRdb has only the in-frame clones, and not every one. The sample includes roughly 90,000 clones, approximately 81% seen only once; the top ten take 20%. CDR1 is SGHVS and CDR2 is FQNEAQ in the germline V gene. Trimming at V came to 4 bases and at J to 9 bases, leaving 9 bases not matched to a gene. The CDR3 is made up of 15 amino acids. The origin of this receptor is a young man in good health and CMV-seropositive. Sequenced: PBMCs. This chain connects TRBV7-8 to TRBJ1-5, with TRBD1 identical over 10 bases. For the CDR3, the DNA is TGTGCCAGCAGCTCAGGTGGGACAGGGGCGCGGCCCCAGCATTTT. Protein product: CASSSGGTGARPQHF.